This T cell receptor (beta chain) was captured by sequencing in a study of neurological immune-mediated disorders. MiXCR, run by TCRdb on the 5' RACE reads, gives a single entry per CDR3 protein. Here the sample spans about 60,000 distinct CDR3 sequences, 4.2% being singletons. V was trimmed by 10 bases and J by 5 bases, leaving 10 bases between them. Germline V gene data show CDR1 as SGDLS and CDR2 as YYNGEE. The CDR3 contains 11 residues. In this sample, this clonotype turned up many times. The sequence was collected from a man in his fifties or sixties with multiple sclerosis. Sequenced: PBMCs. The chain couples TRBV9 to TRBJ2-1; D gene unclear. The CDR3 DNA reads TGTGCCCCTGAGAGGCACAATGAGCAGTTCTTC. Its protein is CAPERHNEQFF.